The 5 T cell receptor beta chains below were found in one sample sequenced in a study of STAT5B mutations in CD4+ large granular lymphocyte leukemia. TCRdb keeps only in-frame clones here, not all; method: immunoSEQ multiplex PCR. Here the sample spans 30,000 to 40,000 clones, 69% being singletons. The sequencing input was CD4+ T cells from blood buffy coats. These receptors originate from a human donor in good health.

The rearrangement joins TRBV5-8 to TRBJ2-7; TRBD1 matches at 7 bases. The V gene's germline CDR1 is SGHTS and CDR2 YDEGEE. This CDR3 comprises 13 residues. V was clipped by 7 bases and J by 7 bases; unmatched bases: 11. CDR3 DNA: TGTGCCAGCTCGGGCAGGGGGTGGAGGGAGCAGTACTTC. Its protein is CASSGRGWREQYF.

The genes are TRBV6-4 and TRBJ1-6; unclear D gene. CDR1 and CDR2 (germline): MRHNA, SNTAGT. Deletions cut 6 bases from V and 7 bases from J, with 10 bases between. The CDR3 has 13 amino acids. The CDR3 is CASSVEPNSPLHF. CDR3 sequence (DNA): TGTGCCAGCAGCGTCGAACCCAATTCACCCCTCCACTTT.

V usage is TRBV7-6 and J usage is TRBJ2-3; 8 bases map to TRBD1. Unmatched junction bases numbered 27, after V lost 5 bases and J lost 5 bases. CDR3 length: 21 residues. CDR1 and CDR2 (germline): SGHVS, FNYEAQ. CDR3 sequence (DNA): TGTGCCAGCAGCCAACAGTCTCCGGGGGCAGGGGGCGCTTCGTCAATAGATACGCAGTATTTT. This translates into CASSQQSPGAGGASSIDTQYF.

The chain carries TRBV21-1 and TRBJ2-7; the table's D call, TRBD1, has no DNA check behind it. TRBV21-1 counts as a pseudogene. CDR3 size: 14 residues. The CDR3 reads CASRDSGLDRELYF. The CDR3 DNA follows: TGTGCCAGCAGGGATTCTGGGTTGGACAGGGAGCTGTACTTC.

The J gene is TRBJ1-4, the V gene TRBV27, with D uncertain. Germline V gives CDR1 MNHEY, CDR2 SMNVEV (reference sequence). The CDR3 contains 12 residues. The ends were cut back, 8 bases at V and 7 bases at J, with 11 bases in the middle. CDR3 protein: CASGEYGEKLFF. For the CDR3, the DNA is TGTGCCAGCGGGGAGTACGGTGAAAAACTGTTTTTT.